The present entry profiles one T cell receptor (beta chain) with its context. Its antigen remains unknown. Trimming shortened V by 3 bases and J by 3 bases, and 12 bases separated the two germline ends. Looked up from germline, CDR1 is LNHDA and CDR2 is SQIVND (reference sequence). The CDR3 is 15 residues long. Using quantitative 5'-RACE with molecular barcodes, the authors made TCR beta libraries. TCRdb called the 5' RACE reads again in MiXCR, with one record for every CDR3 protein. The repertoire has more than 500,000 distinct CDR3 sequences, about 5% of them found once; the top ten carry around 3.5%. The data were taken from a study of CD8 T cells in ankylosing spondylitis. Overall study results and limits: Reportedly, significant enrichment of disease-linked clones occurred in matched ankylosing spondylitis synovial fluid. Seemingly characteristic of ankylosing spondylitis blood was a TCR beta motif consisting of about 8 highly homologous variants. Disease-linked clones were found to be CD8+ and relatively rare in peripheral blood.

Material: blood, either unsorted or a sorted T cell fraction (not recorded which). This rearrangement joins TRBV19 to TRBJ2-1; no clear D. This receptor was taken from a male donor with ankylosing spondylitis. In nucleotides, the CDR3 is TGTGCCAGTAGTATTTCCGAGACTGGCTACAATGAGCAGTTCTTC. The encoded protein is CASSISETGYNEQFF.